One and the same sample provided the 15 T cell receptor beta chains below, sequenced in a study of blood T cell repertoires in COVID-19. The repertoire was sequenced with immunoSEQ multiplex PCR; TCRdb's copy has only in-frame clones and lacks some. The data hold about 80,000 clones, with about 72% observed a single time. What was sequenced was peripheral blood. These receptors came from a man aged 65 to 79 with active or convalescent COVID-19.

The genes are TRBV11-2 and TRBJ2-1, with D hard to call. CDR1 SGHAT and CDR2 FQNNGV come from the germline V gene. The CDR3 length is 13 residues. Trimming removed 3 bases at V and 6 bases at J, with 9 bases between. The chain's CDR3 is CASSFRASNEQFF. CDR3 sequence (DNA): TGTGCCAGCAGCTTCCGTGCGAGCAATGAGCAGTTCTTC.

CDR3 DNA: TGTGCCAGCAGTGTTGGACAGGGAGCGAATCAGCCCCAGCATTTT. Translated: CASSVGQGANQPQHF. J is TRBJ1-5 and V is TRBV25-1, with 8 bases aligning to TRBD1. The ends lost 4 bases at V and 4 bases at J; junction bases unmatched: 6. Germline V gene lookup returns CDR1 MGHDK and CDR2 SYGVNS. The CDR3 is made up of 15 amino acids.

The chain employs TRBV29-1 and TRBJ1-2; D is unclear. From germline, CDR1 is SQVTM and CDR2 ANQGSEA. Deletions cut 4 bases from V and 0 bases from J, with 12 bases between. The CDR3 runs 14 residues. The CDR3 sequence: CSVVREFANYGYTF. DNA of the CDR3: TGCAGCGTTGTTAGGGAGTTCGCTAACTATGGCTACACCTTC. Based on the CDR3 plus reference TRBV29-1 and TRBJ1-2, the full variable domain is SAVISQKPSRDICQRGTSLTIQCQVDSQVTMMFWYRQQPGQSLTLIATANQGSEATYESGFVIDKFPISRPNLTFSTLTVSNMSPEDSSIYLCSVVREFANYGYTFGSGTRLTVV.

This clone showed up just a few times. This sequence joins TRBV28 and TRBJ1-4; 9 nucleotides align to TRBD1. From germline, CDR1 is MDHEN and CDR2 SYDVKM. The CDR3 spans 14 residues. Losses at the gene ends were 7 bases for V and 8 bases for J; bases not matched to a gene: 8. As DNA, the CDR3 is TGTGCCAGCATCGGGACAGGGAATGGAGAAAAACTGTTTTTT. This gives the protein CASIGTGNGEKLFF.

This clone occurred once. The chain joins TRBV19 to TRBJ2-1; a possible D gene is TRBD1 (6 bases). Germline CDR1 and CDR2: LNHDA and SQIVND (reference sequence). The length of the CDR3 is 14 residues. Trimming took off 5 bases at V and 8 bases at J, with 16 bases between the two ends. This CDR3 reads CASSALQGFDEQFF. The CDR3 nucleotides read TGTGCCAGTAGTGCCTTACAGGGATTTGATGAGCAGTTCTTC.

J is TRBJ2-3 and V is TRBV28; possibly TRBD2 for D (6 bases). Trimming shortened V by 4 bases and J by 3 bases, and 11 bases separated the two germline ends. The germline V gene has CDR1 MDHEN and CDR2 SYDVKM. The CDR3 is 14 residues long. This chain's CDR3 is CASSSGVRTDTQYF. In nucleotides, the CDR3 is TGTGCCAGCAGTTCGGGGGTGAGGACAGATACGCAGTATTTT.

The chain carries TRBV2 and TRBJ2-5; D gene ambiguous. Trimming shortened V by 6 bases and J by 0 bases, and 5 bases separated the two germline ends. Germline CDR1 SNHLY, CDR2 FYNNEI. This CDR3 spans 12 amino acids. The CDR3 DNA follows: TGTGCCAGCAGCGTTAACCAAGAGACCCAGTACTTC. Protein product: CASSVNQETQYF.

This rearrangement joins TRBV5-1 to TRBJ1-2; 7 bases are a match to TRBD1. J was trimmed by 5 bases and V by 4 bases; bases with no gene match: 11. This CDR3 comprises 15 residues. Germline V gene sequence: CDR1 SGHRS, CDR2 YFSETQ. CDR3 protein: CASSPMDRTGYGYTF. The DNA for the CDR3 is TGCGCCAGCAGCCCGATGGACAGGACGGGATATGGCTACACCTTC.

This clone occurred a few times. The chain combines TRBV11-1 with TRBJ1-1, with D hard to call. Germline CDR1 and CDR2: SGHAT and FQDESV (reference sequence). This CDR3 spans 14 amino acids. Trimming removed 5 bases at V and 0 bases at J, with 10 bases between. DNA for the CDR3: TGTGCCAGCAGCCAGACACCTATGAACACTGAAGCTTTCTTT. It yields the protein CASSQTPMNTEAFF.

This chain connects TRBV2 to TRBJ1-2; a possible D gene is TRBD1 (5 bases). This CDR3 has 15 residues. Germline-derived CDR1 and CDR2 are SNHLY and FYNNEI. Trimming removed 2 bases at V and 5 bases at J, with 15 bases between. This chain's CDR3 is CASSETQAVYYGYTF. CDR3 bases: TGTGCCAGCAGTGAAACACAGGCTGTTTATTATGGCTACACCTTC. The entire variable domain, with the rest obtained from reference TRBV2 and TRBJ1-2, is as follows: EPEVTQTPSHQVTQMGQEVILRCVPISNHLYFYWYRQILGQKVEFLVSFYNNEISEKSEIFDDQFSVERPDGSNFTLKIRSTKLEDSAMYFCASSETQAVYYGYTFGSGTRLTVV.

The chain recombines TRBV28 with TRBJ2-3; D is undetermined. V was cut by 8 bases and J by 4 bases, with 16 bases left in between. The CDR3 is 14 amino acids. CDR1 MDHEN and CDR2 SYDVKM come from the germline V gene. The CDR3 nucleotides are TGTGCCAGCCTCGAGGCCTCGGTGGCAGATACGCAGTATTTT. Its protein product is CASLEASVADTQYF.

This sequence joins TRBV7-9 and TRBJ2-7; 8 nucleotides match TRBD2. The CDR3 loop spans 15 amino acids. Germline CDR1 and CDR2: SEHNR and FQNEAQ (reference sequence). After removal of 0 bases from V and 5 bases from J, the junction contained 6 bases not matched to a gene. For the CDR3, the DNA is TGTGCCAGCAGCTTAGCGGCCGGGGGGGTCCACGAGCAGTACTTC. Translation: CASSLAAGGVHEQYF.

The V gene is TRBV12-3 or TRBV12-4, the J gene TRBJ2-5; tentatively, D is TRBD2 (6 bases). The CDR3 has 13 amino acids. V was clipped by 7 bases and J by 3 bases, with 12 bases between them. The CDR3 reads CASTGGSKETQYF. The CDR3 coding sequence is TGTGCCAGCACCGGGGGTTCCAAAGAGACCCAGTACTTC.

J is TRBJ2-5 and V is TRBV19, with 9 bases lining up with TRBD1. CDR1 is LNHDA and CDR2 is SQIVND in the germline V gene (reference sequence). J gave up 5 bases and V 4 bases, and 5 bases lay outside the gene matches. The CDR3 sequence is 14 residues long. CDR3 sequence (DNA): TGTGCCAGTAGTAGGGCCGGGACAGGGGAGACCCAGTACTTC. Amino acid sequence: CASSRAGTGETQYF.

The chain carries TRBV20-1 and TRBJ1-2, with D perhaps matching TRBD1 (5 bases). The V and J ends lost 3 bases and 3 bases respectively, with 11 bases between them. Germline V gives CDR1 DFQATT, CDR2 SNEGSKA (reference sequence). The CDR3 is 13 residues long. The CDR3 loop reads CSASTGGDYGYTF. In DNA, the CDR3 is TGCAGTGCTAGTACAGGTGGGGACTATGGCTACACCTTC.